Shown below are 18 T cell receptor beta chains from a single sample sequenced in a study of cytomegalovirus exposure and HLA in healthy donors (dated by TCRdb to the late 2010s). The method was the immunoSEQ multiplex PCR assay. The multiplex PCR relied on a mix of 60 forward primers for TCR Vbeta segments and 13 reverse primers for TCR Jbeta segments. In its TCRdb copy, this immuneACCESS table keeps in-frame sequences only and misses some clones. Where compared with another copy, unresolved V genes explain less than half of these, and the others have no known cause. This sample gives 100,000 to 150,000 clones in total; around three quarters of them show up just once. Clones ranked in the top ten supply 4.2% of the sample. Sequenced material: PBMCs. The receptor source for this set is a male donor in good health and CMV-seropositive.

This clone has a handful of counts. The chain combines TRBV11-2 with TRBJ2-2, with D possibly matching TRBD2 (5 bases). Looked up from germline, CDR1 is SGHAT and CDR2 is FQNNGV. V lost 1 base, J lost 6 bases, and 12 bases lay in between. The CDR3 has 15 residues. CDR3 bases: TGTGCCAGCAGCTTAGCGGGATCAACGTCCGGGGAGCTGTTTTTT. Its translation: CASSLAGSTSGELFF.

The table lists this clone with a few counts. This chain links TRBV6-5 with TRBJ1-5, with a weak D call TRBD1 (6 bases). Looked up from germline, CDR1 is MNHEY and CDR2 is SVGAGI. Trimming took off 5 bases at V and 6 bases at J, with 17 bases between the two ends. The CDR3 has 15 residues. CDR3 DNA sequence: TGTGCCAGCAGTCGAGAGGGCAGGGGCGGTCAGCCCCAGCATTTT. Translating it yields CASSREGRGGQPQHF.

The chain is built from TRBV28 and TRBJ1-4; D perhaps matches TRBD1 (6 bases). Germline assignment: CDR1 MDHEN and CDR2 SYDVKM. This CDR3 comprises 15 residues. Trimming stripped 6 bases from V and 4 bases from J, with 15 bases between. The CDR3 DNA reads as TGTGCCAGCAGGCTGACGGGGGGCCTTAATGAAAAACTGTTTTTT. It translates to CASRLTGGLNEKLFF.

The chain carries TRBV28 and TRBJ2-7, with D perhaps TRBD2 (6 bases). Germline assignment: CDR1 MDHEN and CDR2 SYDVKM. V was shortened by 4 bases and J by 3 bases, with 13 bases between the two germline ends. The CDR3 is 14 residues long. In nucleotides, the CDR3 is TGTGCCAGCAGTTCCGGGGGTGCGGGCTACGAGCAGTACTTC. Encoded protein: CASSSGGAGYEQYF.

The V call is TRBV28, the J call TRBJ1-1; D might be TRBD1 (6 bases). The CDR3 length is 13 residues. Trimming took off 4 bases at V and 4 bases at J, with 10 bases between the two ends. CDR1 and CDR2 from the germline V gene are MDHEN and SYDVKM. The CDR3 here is CASSYSRGTEAFF. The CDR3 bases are TGTGCCAGCAGTTACTCCAGGGGCACTGAAGCTTTCTTT.

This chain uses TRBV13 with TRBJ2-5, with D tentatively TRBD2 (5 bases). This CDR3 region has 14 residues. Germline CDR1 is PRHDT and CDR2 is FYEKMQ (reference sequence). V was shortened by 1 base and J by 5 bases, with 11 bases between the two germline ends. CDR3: CASSLEAGGETQYF. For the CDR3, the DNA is TGTGCCAGCAGCTTAGAGGCAGGCGGGGAGACCCAGTACTTC. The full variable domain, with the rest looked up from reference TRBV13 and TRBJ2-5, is AAGVIQSPRHLIKEKRETATLKCYPIPRHDTVYWYQQGPGQDPQFLISFYEKMQSDKGSIPDRFSAQQFSDYHSELNMSSLELGDSALYFCASSLEAGGETQYFGPGTRLLVL.

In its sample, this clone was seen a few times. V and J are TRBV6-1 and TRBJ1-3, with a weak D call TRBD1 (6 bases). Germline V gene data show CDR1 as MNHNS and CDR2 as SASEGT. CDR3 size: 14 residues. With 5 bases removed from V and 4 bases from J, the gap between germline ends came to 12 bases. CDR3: CASSPGQKGNTIYF. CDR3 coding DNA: TGTGCCAGCAGTCCTGGACAGAAGGGAAACACCATATATTTT.

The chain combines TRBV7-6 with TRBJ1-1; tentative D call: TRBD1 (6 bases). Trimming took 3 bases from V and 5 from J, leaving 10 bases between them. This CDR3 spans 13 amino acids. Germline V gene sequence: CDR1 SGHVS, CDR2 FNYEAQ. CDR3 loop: CASSFSGATEAFF. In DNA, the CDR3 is TGTGCCAGCAGCTTTTCAGGGGCGACTGAAGCTTTCTTT. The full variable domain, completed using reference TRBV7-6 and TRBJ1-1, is GAGVSQSPRYKVTKRGQDVALRCDPISGHVSLYWYRQALGQGPEFLTYFNYEAQQDKSGLPNDRFSAERPEGSISTLTIQRTEQRDSAMYRCASSFSGATEAFFGQGTRLTVV.

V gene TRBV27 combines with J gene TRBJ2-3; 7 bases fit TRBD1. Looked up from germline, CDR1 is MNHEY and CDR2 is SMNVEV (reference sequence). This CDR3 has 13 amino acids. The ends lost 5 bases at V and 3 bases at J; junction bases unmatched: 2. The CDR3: CASSTGATDTQYF. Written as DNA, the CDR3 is TGTGCCAGCAGTACAGGGGCGACAGATACGCAGTATTTT.

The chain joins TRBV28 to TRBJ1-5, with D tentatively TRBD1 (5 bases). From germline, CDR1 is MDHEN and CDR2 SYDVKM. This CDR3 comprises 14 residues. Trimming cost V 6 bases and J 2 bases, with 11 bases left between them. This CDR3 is CASSPDMGNQPQHF. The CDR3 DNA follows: TGTGCCAGCAGCCCGGACATGGGCAATCAGCCCCAGCATTTT.

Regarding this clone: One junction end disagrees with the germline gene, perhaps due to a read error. CDR3 nucleotides: TGTTCCAGCAGCCCTAGGGACAGGGACCTTTACAATGAGCAGTTCTTC. This codes for CSSSPRDRDLYNEQFF. The chain recombines TRBV7-9 with TRBJ2-1, with 9 bases matching TRBD1. The germline V gene encodes CDR1 SEHNR and CDR2 FQNEAQ (reference sequence). The CDR3 runs to 16 residues.

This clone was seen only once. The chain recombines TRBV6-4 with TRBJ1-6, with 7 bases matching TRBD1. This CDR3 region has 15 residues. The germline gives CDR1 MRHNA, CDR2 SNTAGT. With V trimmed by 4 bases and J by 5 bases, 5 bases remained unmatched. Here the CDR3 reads CASSVRTGDNSPLHF. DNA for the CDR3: TGTGCCAGCAGTGTCCGGACAGGAGATAATTCACCCCTCCACTTT.

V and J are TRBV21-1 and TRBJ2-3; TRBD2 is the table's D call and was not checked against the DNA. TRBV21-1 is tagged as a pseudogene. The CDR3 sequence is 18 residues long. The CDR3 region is CASSNIRLAGGVADTQYF. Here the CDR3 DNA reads TGTGCCAGCAGCAATATACGACTAGCGGGGGGAGTGGCAGATACGCAGTATTTT.

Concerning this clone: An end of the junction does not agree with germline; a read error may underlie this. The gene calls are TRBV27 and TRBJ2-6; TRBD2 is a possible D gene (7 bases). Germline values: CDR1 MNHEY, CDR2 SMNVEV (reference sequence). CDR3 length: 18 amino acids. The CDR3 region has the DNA TGTGCCAGCAGTTTATCGGCGGGGGCCGGGTCTGGGGCCAACGGCCTGACTTTC. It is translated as CASSLSAGAGSGANGLTF.

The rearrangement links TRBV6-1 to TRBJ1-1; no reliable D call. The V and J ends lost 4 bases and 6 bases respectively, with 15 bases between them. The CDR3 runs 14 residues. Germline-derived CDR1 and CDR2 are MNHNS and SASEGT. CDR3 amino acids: CASSAMTAGSEAFF. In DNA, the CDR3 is TGTGCCAGCAGTGCGATGACGGCCGGGTCTGAAGCTTTCTTT.

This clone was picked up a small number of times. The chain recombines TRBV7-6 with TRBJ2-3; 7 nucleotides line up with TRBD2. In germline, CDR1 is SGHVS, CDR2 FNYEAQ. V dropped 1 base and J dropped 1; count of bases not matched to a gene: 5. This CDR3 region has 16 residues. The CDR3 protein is CASSLGGGRGTDTQYF. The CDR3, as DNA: TGTGCCAGCAGCTTAGGGGGGGGACGGGGCACAGATACGCAGTATTTT.

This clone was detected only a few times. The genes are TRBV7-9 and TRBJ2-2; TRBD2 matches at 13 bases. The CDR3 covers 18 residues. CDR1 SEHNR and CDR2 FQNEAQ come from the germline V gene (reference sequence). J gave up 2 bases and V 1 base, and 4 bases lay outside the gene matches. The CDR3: CASSLGTSGSDNTGELFF. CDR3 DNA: TGTGCCAGCAGCTTAGGGACTAGCGGGAGTGATAACACCGGGGAGCTGTTTTTT.

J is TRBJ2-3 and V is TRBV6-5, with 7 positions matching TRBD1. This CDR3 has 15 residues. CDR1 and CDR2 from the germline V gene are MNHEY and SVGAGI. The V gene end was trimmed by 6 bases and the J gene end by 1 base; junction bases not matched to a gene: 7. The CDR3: CASSYRGQGTDTQYF. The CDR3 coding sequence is TGTGCCAGCAGCTACCGCGGACAGGGCACAGATACGCAGTATTTT.